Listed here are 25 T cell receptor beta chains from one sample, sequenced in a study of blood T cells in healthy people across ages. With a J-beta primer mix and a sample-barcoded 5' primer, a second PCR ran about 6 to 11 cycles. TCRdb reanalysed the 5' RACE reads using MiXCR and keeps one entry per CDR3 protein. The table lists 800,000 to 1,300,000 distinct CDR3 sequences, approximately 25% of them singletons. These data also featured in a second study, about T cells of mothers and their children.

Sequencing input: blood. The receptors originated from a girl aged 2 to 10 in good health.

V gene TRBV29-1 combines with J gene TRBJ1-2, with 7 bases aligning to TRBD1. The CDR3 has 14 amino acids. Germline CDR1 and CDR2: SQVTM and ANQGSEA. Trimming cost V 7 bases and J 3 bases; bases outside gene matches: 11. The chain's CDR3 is CSAYRGLGDYGYTF. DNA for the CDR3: TGCAGCGCGTACAGGGGATTAGGTGACTATGGCTACACCTTC.

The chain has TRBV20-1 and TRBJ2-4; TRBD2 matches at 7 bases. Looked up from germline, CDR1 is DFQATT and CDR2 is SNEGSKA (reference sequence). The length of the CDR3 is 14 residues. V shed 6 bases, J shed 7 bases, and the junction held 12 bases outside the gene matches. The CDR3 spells CSATFSGGGNIQYF. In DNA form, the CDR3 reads TGCAGTGCCACCTTTTCGGGGGGAGGGAACATTCAGTACTTC.

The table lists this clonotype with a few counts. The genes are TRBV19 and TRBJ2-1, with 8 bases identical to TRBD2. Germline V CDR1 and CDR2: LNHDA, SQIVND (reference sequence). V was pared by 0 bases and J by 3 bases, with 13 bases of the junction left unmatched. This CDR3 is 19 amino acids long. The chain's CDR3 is CASSIDPRAAGDFYNEQFF. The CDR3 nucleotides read TGTGCCAGTAGTATAGATCCGCGGGCAGCGGGGGACTTCTACAATGAGCAGTTCTTC.

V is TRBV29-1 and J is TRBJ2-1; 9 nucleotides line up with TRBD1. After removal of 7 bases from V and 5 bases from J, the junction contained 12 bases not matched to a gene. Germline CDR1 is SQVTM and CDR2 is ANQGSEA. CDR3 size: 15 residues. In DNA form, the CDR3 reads TGCAGCGCCGAGCCGGGACAGGGTCCAAACAATGAGCAGTTCTTC. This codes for CSAEPGQGPNNEQFF.

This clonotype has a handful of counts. The CDR3 nucleotides are TGTGCCAGCAGTCCCCACTCGGACAGGGCCCATGGCTACACCTTC. This codes for CASSPHSDRAHGYTF. The gene calls are TRBV12-3 or TRBV12-4 and TRBJ1-2; 8 bases align to TRBD1. The CDR3 runs to 15 residues. J lost 6 bases, V lost 5 bases, and 11 bases had no gene match.

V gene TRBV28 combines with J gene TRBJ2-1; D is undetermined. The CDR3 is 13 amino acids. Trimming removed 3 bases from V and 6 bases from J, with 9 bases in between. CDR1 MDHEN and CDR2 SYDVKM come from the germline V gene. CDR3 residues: CASSFMGFNEQFF. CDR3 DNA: TGTGCCAGCAGTTTCATGGGTTTCAATGAGCAGTTCTTC.

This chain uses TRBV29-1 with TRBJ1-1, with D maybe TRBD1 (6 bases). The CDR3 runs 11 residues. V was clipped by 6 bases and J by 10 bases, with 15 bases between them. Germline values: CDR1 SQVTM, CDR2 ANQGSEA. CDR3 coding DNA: TGCAGCGTAAAAGGGACATTTGGAGCTTTCTTT. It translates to CSVKGTFGAFF.

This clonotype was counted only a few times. The DNA of the CDR3 is TGCAGTGCTAGACCGGACAGAAATGGCTACACCTTC. Its protein is CSARPDRNGYTF. The V gene is TRBV20-1, the J gene TRBJ1-2, with D tentatively TRBD1 (6 bases). Germline CDR1 and CDR2: DFQATT and SNEGSKA (reference sequence). V was cut by 2 bases and J by 6 bases, with 10 bases left in between. There are 12 residues in the CDR3.

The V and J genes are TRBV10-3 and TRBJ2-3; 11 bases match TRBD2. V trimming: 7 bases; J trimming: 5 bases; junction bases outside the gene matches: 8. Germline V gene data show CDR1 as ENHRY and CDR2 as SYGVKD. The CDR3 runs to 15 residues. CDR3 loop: CAINSLAGGLDTQYF. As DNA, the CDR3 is TGTGCCATCAATAGCCTAGCGGGAGGTCTAGATACGCAGTATTTT.

The CDR3 DNA reads TGCGCCAGCAGCCAAGAAGGGGAGGACCGCACCATATATTTT. Translating gives CASSQEGEDRTIYF. The rearrangement uses TRBV4-3 and TRBJ1-3; weak D call: TRBD1 (5 bases). CDR3 size: 14 residues. CDR1 and CDR2 (germline): LGHNA, YSLEER. Trimming took off 0 bases at V and 9 bases at J, with 12 bases between the two ends.

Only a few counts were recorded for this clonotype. This CDR3 reads CASSDYKWANEKLFF. The DNA for the CDR3 is TGTGCCAGCAGTGACTACAAGTGGGCTAATGAAAAACTGTTTTTT. The chain employs TRBV2 and TRBJ1-4; no definite D call. The CDR3 contains 15 residues. Trimming shortened V by 3 bases and J by 3 bases, and 11 bases separated the two germline ends. The germline V gene has CDR1 SNHLY and CDR2 FYNNEI. Supplemented by reference TRBV2 and TRBJ1-4, the full variable domain reads EPEVTQTPSHQVTQMGQEVILRCVPISNHLYFYWYRQILGQKVEFLVSFYNNEISEKSEIFDDQFSVERPDGSNFTLKIRSTKLEDSAMYFCASSDYKWANEKLFFGSGTQLSVL.

The CDR3 region has the DNA TGCGCCAGCAGTGACAGGAGGGGAGATACGCAGTATTTT. Protein: CASSDRRGDTQYF. The chain combines TRBV10-1 with TRBJ2-3, with D perhaps TRBD2 (6 bases). Trimming pared 3 bases from V and 5 bases from J, leaving 9 bases between. The CDR3 covers 13 residues. Germline V gene lookup returns CDR1 WNHNN and CDR2 SYGVQD (reference sequence).

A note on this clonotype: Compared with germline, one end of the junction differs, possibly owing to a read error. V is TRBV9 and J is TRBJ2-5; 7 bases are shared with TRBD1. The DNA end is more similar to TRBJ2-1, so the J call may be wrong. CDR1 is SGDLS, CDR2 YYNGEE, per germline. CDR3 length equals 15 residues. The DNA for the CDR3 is TGTGCCTGCAGCCTCGAGGGGGCCCCGAGCTTTGAGCAGTTCTTC. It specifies CACSLEGAPSFEQFF.

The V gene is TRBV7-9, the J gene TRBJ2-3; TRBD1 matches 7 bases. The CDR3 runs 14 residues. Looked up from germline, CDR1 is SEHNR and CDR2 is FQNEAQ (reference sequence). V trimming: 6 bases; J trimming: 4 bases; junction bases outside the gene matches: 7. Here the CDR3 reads CASRIDRVPDTQYF. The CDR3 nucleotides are TGTGCCAGCAGAATAGACAGGGTCCCAGATACGCAGTATTTT.

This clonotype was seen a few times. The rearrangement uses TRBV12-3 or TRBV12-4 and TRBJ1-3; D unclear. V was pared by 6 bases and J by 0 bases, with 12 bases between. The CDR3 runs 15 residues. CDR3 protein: CASSWQASSGNTIYF. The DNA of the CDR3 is TGTGCCAGCAGCTGGCAGGCTTCCTCTGGAAACACCATATATTTT.

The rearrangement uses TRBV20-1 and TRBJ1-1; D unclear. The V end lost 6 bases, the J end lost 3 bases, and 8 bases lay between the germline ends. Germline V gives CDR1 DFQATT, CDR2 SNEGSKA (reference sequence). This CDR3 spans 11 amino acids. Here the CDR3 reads CSANLDTEAFF. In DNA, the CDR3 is TGCAGTGCCAACCTTGACACTGAAGCTTTCTTT.

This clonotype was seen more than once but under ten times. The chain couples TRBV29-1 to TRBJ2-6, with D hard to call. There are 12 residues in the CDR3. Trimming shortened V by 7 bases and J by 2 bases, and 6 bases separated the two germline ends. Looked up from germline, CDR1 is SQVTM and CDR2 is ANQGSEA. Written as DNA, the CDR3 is TGCAGCGCTCAGACTGGGGCCAACGTCCTGACTTTC. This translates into CSAQTGANVLTF.

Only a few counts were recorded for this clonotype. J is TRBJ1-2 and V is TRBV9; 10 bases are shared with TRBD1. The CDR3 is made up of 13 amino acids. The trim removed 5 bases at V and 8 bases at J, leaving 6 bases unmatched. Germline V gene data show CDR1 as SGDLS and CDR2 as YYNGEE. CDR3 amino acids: CASSSTGGLGYTF. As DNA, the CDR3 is TGTGCCAGCAGTTCGACAGGGGGCTTGGGCTACACCTTC.

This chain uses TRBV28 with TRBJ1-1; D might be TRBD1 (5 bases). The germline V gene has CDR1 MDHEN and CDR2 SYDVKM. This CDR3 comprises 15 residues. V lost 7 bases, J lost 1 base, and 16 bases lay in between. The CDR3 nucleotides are TGTGCCAGCACCCGGCGTGCAGGGCGGAACACTGAAGCTTTCTTT. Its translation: CASTRRAGRNTEAFF.

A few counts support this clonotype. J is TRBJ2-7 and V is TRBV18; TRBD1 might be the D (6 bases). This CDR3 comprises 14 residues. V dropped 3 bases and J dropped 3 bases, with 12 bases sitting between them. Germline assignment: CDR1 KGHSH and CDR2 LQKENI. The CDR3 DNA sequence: TGTGCCAGCTCACCCTCCGCGACAGGCTACGAGCAGTACTTC. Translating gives CASSPSATGYEQYF.

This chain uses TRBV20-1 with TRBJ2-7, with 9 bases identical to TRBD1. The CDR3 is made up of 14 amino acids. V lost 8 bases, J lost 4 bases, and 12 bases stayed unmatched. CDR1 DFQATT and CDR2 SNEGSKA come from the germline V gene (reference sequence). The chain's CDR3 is CSRRWDREPYEQYF. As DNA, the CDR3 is TGCAGTCGACGATGGGACAGGGAGCCTTACGAGCAGTACTTC.

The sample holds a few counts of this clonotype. The CDR3 DNA reads as TGTGCCAGCAGTTTACGGACAGGTCCCGGGGAGCTGTTTTTT. It yields the protein CASSLRTGPGELFF. The chain is built from TRBV12-3 or TRBV12-4 and TRBJ2-2; 7 bases match TRBD1. This CDR3 is built from 14 residues. Trimming took 2 bases from V and 6 from J; bases not matched to a gene: 3.

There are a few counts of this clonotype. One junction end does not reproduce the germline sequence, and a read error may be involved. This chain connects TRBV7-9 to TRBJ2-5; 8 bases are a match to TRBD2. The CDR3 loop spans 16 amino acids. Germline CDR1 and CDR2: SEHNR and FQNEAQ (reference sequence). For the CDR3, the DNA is TGTGCCGGCAGCCTCCCTGGCGGGAGGTACCAAGAGACCCAGTACTTC. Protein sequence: CAGSLPGGRYQETQYF.

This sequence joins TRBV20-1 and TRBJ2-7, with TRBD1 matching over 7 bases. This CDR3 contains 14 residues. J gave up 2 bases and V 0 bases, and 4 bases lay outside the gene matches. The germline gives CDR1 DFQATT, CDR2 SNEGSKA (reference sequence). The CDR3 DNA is TGCAGTGCTAGAGAAGGGACAGCTACCTACGAGCAGTACTTC. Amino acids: CSAREGTATYEQYF.

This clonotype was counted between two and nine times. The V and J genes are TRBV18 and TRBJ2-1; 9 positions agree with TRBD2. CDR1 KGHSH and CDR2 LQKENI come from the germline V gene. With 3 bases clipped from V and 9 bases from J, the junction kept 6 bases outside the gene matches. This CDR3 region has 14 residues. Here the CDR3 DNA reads TGTGCCAGCTCACCCCAGACTAGCGGAGGTGAGCAGTTCTTC. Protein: CASSPQTSGGEQFF.